One sample yielded the 9 T cell receptor beta chains listed below, sequenced in a study of T cells in Graves' hyperthyroidism and ophthalmopathy. Amplification of TCR beta CDR3 regions used RNA as the template. An initial round of RT-PCR targeting the TCR CDR3 relied on the HTBI primer set. TCRdb redid the calling of the multiplex PCR reads with MiXCR, one entry per CDR3 protein. Among approximately 600,000 distinct CDR3 sequences listed, around 15% were seen once. The specimen was blood. Every receptor here comes from a woman between 25 and 40 years old with Graves' hyperthyroidism.

The rearrangement uses TRBV7-9 and TRBJ1-5; tentative D call: TRBD1 (5 bases). The germline V gene encodes CDR1 SEHNR and CDR2 FQNEAQ (reference sequence). The CDR3 is made up of 13 amino acids. Trimming took 5 bases from V and 5 from J, leaving 10 bases between them. CDR3 coding DNA: TGTGCCAGCAGCCCGGACAAGTATCAGCCCCAGCATTTT. Protein: CASSPDKYQPQHF.

V gene TRBV7-2 combines with J gene TRBJ2-1; TRBD2 matches 10 bases. Germline values: CDR1 SGHTA, CDR2 FQGNSA. This CDR3 spans 17 amino acids. J lost 5 bases, V lost 0 bases, and 7 bases had no gene match. The CDR3 reads CASSLARAGGINNEQFF. The CDR3 nucleotides are TGTGCCAGCAGCTTAGCCCGAGCGGGGGGGATCAACAATGAGCAGTTCTTC.

This clonotype was counted at least ten times. The rearrangement uses TRBV19 and TRBJ2-2; the D gene is possibly TRBD2 (5 bases). The CDR3 consists of 15 residues. V was pared by 5 bases and J by 0 bases, with 10 bases between. Germline V gives CDR1 LNHDA, CDR2 SQIVND (reference sequence). The CDR3 here is CASSHGGSNTGELFF. DNA for the CDR3: TGTGCCAGTAGTCATGGCGGGTCGAACACCGGGGAGCTGTTTTTT.

V is TRBV27 and J is TRBJ1-1, with D possibly TRBD1 on 5 matching bases. The V and J ends lost 11 bases and 4 bases respectively, with 14 bases between them. Germline V gene sequence: CDR1 MNHEY, CDR2 SMNVEV (reference sequence). The CDR3 loop spans 12 amino acids. CDR3 in DNA: TGTGCCCCCAGGGCATGGGGCACTGAAGCTTTCTTT. Translation: CAPRAWGTEAFF.

This clonotype was seen more than once but under ten times. This chain uses TRBV3-1 with TRBJ1-3; D unclear. The V end was cut by 11 bases, the J end by 0 bases, with 14 bases between. CDR1 is LGHDT, CDR2 YNNKEL, per germline (reference sequence). The CDR3 sequence is 14 residues long. The CDR3 nucleotides are TGTGCCTGCGGCCATAGGGACTCTGGAAACACCATATATTTT. Translated: CACGHRDSGNTIYF. Drawing the rest from reference TRBV3-1 and TRBJ1-3, the complete variable domain is DTAVSQTPKYLVTQMGNDKSIKCEQNLGHDTMYWYKQDSKKFLKIMFSYNNKELIINETVPNRFSPKSPDKAHLNLHINSLELGDSAVYFCACGHRDSGNTIYFGEGSWLTVV.

This chain links TRBV5-1 with TRBJ2-7; 9 positions agree with TRBD2. With 0 bases clipped from V and 7 bases from J, the junction kept 8 bases outside the gene matches. This CDR3 spans 15 amino acids. Germline assignment: CDR1 SGHRS and CDR2 YFSETQ. CDR3 DNA: TGCGCCAGCAGCTTGGAGATAGCGGGAGCCGATGAGCAGTACTTC. This codes for CASSLEIAGADEQYF. Based on the CDR3 plus reference TRBV5-1 and TRBJ2-7, the full variable domain is KAGVTQTPRYLIKTRGQQVTLSCSPISGHRSVSWYQQTPGQGLQFLFEYFSETQRNKGNFPGRFSGRQFSNSRSEMNVSTLELGDSALYLCASSLEIAGADEQYFGPGTRLTVT.

This chain joins TRBV7-6 and TRBJ1-1; TRBD1 matches 8 bases. Germline values: CDR1 SGHVS, CDR2 FNYEAQ. Germline trimming cut 5 bases from V and 3 bases from J; bases unmatched to any gene: 11. This CDR3 comprises 16 residues. CDR3 region: CASSLNLGQEDTEAFF. The CDR3 bases are TGTGCCAGCAGCCTAAATCTGGGACAGGAGGACACTGAAGCTTTCTTT.

This clonotype was seen repeatedly, ten times or more. This chain joins TRBV6-1 and TRBJ2-7; 10 bases match TRBD1. The trim removed 6 bases at V and 3 bases at J, leaving 11 bases unmatched. The CDR3 contains 16 residues. In germline, CDR1 is MNHNS, CDR2 SASEGT. The CDR3 loop reads CASRPGQGTSHYEQYF. DNA of the CDR3: TGTGCCAGCAGGCCGGGACAGGGGACGTCCCACTACGAGCAGTACTTC.

This clonotype was counted a few times. CDR3 DNA sequence: TGTGCCAGCAGCCCGTCGCGGCTAGCGGGCTTCCCAGATACGCAGTATTTT. Amino acid sequence: CASSPSRLAGFPDTQYF. This sequence joins TRBV11-2 and TRBJ2-3, with 8 bases identical to TRBD2. The V gene's germline CDR1 is SGHAT and CDR2 FQNNGV. This CDR3 is 17 amino acids long. V shed 5 bases, J shed 4 bases, and the junction held 14 bases outside the gene matches.